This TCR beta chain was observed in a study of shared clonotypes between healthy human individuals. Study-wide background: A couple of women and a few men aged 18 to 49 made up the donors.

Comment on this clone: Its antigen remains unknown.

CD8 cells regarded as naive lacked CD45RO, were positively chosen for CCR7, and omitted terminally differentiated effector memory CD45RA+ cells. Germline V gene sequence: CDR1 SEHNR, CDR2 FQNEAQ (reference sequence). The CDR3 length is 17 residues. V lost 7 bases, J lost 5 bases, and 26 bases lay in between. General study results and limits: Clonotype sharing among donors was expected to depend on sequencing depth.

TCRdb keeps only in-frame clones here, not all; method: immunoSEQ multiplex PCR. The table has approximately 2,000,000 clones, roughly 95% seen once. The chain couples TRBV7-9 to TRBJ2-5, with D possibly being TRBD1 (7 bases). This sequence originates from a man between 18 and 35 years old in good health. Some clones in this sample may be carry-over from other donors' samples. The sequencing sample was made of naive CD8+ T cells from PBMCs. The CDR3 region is CASTTLPEEGAKETQYF. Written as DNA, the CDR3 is TGTGCCAGCACCACCCTACCCGAGGAGGGGGCGAAGGAGACCCAGTACTTC.